A selection of T cell receptor beta chains follows, all from one sample in a study of identical twins. TCRdb called the 5' RACE reads again in MiXCR, with one record for every CDR3 protein. The data hold some 97,000 distinct CDR3 sequences, with 4.5% to 6.5% observed a single time. The specimen sequenced was memory T cells sorted from blood. The origin of the receptors is a woman aged 50 to 60 in good health. CDR3s leave out the opening cysteine and the closing phenylalanine or tryptophan.

CDR3 protein: ASSSGTNTGELF
V gene: TRBV7-9

CDR3 protein: ASSFLGLAANIQY
V gene: TRBV12-3/TRBV12-4

CDR3 protein: ASSLDHPGELF
V gene: TRBV7-9

CDR3 protein: ASPEWEQY
V gene: TRBV6-4

CDR3 protein: ASSLVGQVEAF
V gene: TRBV5-4

CDR3 protein: ASSLTLAGVIYEQY
V gene: TRBV12-3/TRBV12-4

CDR3 protein: ASSHRGTGGLNVLT
V gene: TRBV12-3/TRBV12-4

CDR3 protein: ASSLGAGVGTEAF
V gene: TRBV5-1

CDR3 protein: ASGIPGLADATDTQY
V gene: TRBV2

CDR3 protein: ASSSLNGIGETQY
V gene: TRBV5-1

CDR3 protein: ASSAGQQETQY
V gene: TRBV5-1

CDR3 protein: ASSSADYDEKLF
V gene: TRBV5-6

CDR3 protein: ASRGSGAGNEQF
V gene: TRBV19

CDR3 protein: ASSSTGQGWDSPLH
V gene: TRBV5-6

CDR3 protein: ASGHPIGAEAF
V gene: TRBV7-2

CDR3 protein: ASSPSRQGGETQY
V gene: TRBV12-3/TRBV12-4

CDR3 protein: ASSVPGQGNQPQH
V gene: TRBV6-1

CDR3 protein: ASSPEGTLGYT
V gene: TRBV7-9

CDR3 protein: ASSSLASSYNEQF
V gene: TRBV7-6

CDR3 protein: SARDHLKNTYEQY
V gene: TRBV20-1

CDR3 protein: ATFRRTGESNEQF
V gene: TRBV27

CDR3 protein: ASRSTGTGDYGYT
V gene: TRBV6-5

CDR3 protein: SATGGDSGRGDEQF
V gene: TRBV20-1

CDR3 protein: ASSLVGGRPTDTQY
V gene: TRBV11-2

CDR3 protein: ASTEPGGGNEQF
V gene: TRBV5-1

CDR3 protein: ASSFGDRNEQF
V gene: TRBV7-8

CDR3 protein: ASRWGHTRNQPQH
V gene: TRBV12-3/TRBV12-4